These T cell receptor beta chains were read from a single sample in a study of cytomegalovirus exposure and HLA in healthy donors. Data came from immunoSEQ multiplex PCR; TCRdb stores just in-frame clones and leaves some out. Among 110,000 to 150,000 clones listed, about 81% were seen once. What was sequenced was PBMCs. These receptors all come from a man in his thirties or forties in good health and CMV-seronegative. The CDR3 runs from the conserved cysteine through the conserved F or W. A D gene is named only where the DNA matches it firmly. A clone size is listed for some rows: how often the clone was seen (once, few, many), or a class if it is expanded.

V	J	D	size	DNA	CDR3
TRBV4-1	TRBJ2-7	-	-	TGCGCCAGCAGCCGTTATGACACAACCGCCTACGAGCAGTACTTC	CASSRYDTTAYEQYF
TRBV5-1	TRBJ2-1	TRBD2	-	TGCGCCAGTGGTGAGTCAGCGGGGACTTACAATGAGCAGTTCTTC	CASGESAGTYNEQFF
TRBV5-5	TRBJ2-7	-	-	TGTGCCAGCAGCTTGACAAGTACAGGACAGATTACCTACGAGCAGTACTTC	CASSLTSTGQITYEQYF
TRBV5-1	TRBJ2-7	TRBD1	-	TGCGCCAGCAGCTTAAGACCGGGACAGGGAACCCACGAGCAGTACTTC	CASSLRPGQGTHEQYF
TRBV30	TRBJ2-1	TRBD2	-	TGTGCCTGGAGGCTAGCGGGCCCCATTGGGGAGCAGTTCTTC	CAWRLAGPIGEQFF
TRBV7-6	TRBJ2-3	TRBD1	few	TGTGCCAGCAGCTTACTGGACAGGGAAGCGCAGTATTTT	CASSLLDREAQYF
TRBV9	TRBJ2-7	-	-	TGTGCCAGCAGCGTAGGTCAGTTCTCCTACGAGCAGTACTTC	CASSVGQFSYEQYF
TRBV6-5	TRBJ2-7	TRBD1	-	TGTGCCAGCAGTCCCGGGACAGGGGCTTCCTACGAGCAGTACTTC	CASSPGTGASYEQYF
TRBV19	TRBJ2-5	-	-	TGTGCCAGTAGTACAGGGGAAAATAGAGTCGTCCAAGAGACCCAGTACTTC	CASSTGENRVVQETQYF
TRBV7-2	TRBJ1-2	TRBD1	-	TGTGCCAGCAGCTTAGTCGGTACAGGGGGAAACTATGGCTACACCTTC	CASSLVGTGGNYGYTF
TRBV7-7	TRBJ2-7	TRBD2	once	TGTGCCAGCAGCTTCGGACTAGCGAACTACGAGCAGTACTTC	CASSFGLANYEQYF
TRBV19	TRBJ2-3	TRBD2	few	TGTGCCAGTAGTAGGCCTAGCGGGGGAGCAAATACGCAGTATTTT	CASSRPSGGANTQYF
TRBV2	TRBJ2-7	-	few	TGTGCCAGCAGTTTAGACAGCTACGAGCAGTACTTC	CASSLDSYEQYF
TRBV7-2	TRBJ2-5	TRBD2	-	TGTGCCAGCAGCTTAGTGGCTAGCGGCGTACAAGAGACCCAGTACTTC	CASSLVASGVQETQYF
TRBV15	TRBJ2-7	-	-	TGTGCCACCAGCAGAGTAACATTGAGCGGAAGGATATACGAGCAGTACTTC	CATSRVTLSGRIYEQYF
TRBV19	TRBJ2-7	-	few	TGTGCCAGTAGTATAGATCACAGCTACGAGCAGTACTTC	CASSIDHSYEQYF
TRBV2	TRBJ1-6	-	-	TGTGCCAGCAGTCCCACGGACAGCAATAATTCACCCCTCCACTTT	CASSPTDSNNSPLHF
TRBV7-6	TRBJ2-1	-	-	TGTGCCAGCAGCTTACCCGGGACTCACTCCTACAATGAGCAGTTCTTC	CASSLPGTHSYNEQFF
TRBV2	TRBJ2-7	-	-	TGTGCCAGCAGTGATCAACAGGCCTCCTACGAGCAGTACTTC	CASSDQQASYEQYF
TRBV11-2	TRBJ2-1	-	-	TGTGCCAGCACACGCGTAGCGGCCGATCCGTTCTTC	CASTRVAADPFF
TRBV19	TRBJ1-6	-	few	TGTGCCAGTAGTATTAGCGGGAACGGAGGGTATAATTCACCCCTCCACTTT	CASSISGNGGYNSPLHF
TRBV6-7	TRBJ1-5	TRBD1	few	TGTGCCCCCGGGACAGGTCGTACTGGGGATCAGCCCCAGCATTTT	CAPGTGRTGDQPQHF
TRBV7-9	TRBJ1-5	TRBD1	-	TGTGCCAGCAGCTCATCCGGGACAGGGGGCAATCAGCCCCAGCATTTT	CASSSSGTGGNQPQHF
TRBV5-1	TRBJ2-7	-	-	TGCGCCAGCAGCTTGGACGGGGCCTACGAGCAGTACTTC	CASSLDGAYEQYF
TRBV6-5	TRBJ2-7	-	-	TGTGCCAGCAGTGAGGGAGCTTTCCACGAGCAGTACTTC	CASSEGAFHEQYF
TRBV13	TRBJ2-5	TRBD1	-	TGTGCCAGCAGCCTGGGGGCAGGGGGCCGGGAGACCCAGTACTTC	CASSLGAGGRETQYF
TRBV5-4	TRBJ1-1	-	-	TGTGCCAGCACCCTGTGGGGCGTGAACACTGAAGCTTTCTTT	CASTLWGVNTEAFF
TRBV7-6	TRBJ1-2	TRBD1	-	TGTGCCAGCAGCTTTGGGACAGGGGTCGGCTACACCTTC	CASSFGTGVGYTF
TRBV10-3	TRBJ1-3	-	-	TGTGCCATCAGTGACCCTATTGGAGGGTTGGGGATTTCTGGAAACACCATATATTTT	CAISDPIGGLGISGNTIYF
TRBV5-5	TRBJ2-5	-	-	TGTGCCAGCAGCTTGGTCATGGCAGTAACAGTTCAAGAGACCCAGTACTTC	CASSLVMAVTVQETQYF
TRBV5-4	TRBJ2-1	-	-	TGTGCCAGCAGCTTGAGCTACGGGAATGAGCAGTTCTTC	CASSLSYGNEQFF
TRBV11-2	TRBJ2-3	-	-	TGTGCCAGCACGCGGACAGCTAGCACAGATACGCAGTATTTT	CASTRTASTDTQYF
TRBV11-3	TRBJ2-1	-	-	TGTGCCAGTTCTAAGGAGGGCCTTATGGAGCAGTTCTTC	CASSKEGLMEQFF
TRBV28	TRBJ2-7	-	few	TGTGCCAGCAATAACAGGTTGCACGAGCAGTACTTC	CASNNRLHEQYF
TRBV30	TRBJ2-1	TRBD2	few	TGTGCCTGGAACGAGCGGGGGGCCTACAATGAGCAGTTCTTC	CAWNERGAYNEQFF
TRBV6-5	TRBJ2-7	TRBD2	-	TGTGCCAGCAGTTCAGGACTAGCTAAGGTCTACGAGCAGTACTTC	CASSSGLAKVYEQYF
TRBV7-2	TRBJ2-7	-	-	TGTGCCAGCAGCTTGGTAGACGGGATCTCCTACGAGCAGTACTTC	CASSLVDGISYEQYF
TRBV19	TRBJ2-7	-	-	TGTGCCAGTAGTTCCAATACAGGGTCCTACGAGCAGTACTTC	CASSSNTGSYEQYF
TRBV2	TRBJ1-4	TRBD1	-	TGTGCCAGCAGTTATAGGGGGCGCCGGGCAACTAATGAAAAACTGTTTTTT	CASSYRGRRATNEKLFF